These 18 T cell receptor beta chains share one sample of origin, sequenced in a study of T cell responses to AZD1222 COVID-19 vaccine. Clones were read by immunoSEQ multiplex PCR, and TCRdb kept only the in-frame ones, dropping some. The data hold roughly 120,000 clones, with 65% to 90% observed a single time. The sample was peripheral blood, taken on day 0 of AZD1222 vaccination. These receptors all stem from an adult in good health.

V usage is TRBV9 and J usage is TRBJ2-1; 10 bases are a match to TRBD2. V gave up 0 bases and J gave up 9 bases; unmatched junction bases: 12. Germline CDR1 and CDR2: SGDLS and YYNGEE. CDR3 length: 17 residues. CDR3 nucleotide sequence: TGTGCCAGCAGCGTAGGCATCGGGGCTAGCGGGGGCAGTGAGCAGTTCTTC. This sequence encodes CASSVGIGASGGSEQFF.

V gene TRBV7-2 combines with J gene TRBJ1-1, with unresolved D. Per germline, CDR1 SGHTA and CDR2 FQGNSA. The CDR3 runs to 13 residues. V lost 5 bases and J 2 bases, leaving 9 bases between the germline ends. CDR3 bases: TGTGCCAGCAGCAAACCCCCAAACACTGAAGCTTTCTTT. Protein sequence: CASSKPPNTEAFF.

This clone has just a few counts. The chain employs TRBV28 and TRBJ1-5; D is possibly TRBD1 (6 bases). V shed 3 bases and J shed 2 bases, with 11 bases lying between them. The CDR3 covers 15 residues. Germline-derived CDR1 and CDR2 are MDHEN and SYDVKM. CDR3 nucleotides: TGTGCCAGCAGTTTTCGGGGGGCTGGCAATCAGCCCCAGCATTTT. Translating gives CASSFRGAGNQPQHF.

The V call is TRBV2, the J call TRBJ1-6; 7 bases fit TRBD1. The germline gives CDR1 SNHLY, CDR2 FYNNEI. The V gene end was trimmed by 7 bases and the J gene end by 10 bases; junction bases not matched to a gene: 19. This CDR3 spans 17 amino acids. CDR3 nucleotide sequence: TGTGCCAGCACCCCAGGGGGGCCAGGTCCGGGCCGGTCACCCCTCCACTTT. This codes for CASTPGGPGPGRSPLHF.

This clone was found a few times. DNA for the CDR3: TGCGCCAGCAGCCATACTAGCGGCCCCTACGAGCAGTACTTC. Its protein is CASSHTSGPYEQYF. The chain carries TRBV5-1 and TRBJ2-7; the match to TRBD2 covers 8 bases. With 4 bases clipped from V and 2 bases from J, the junction kept 5 bases outside the gene matches. CDR3 length: 14 residues. The germline V gene encodes CDR1 SGHRS and CDR2 YFSETQ.

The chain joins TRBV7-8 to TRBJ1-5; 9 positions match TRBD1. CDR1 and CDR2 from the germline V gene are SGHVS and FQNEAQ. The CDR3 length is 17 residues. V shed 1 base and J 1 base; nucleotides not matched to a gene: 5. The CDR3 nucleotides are TGTGCCAGCAGCTTAGTAGGAGGGACAGGGAGCAATCAGCCCCAGCATTTT. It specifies CASSLVGGTGSNQPQHF.

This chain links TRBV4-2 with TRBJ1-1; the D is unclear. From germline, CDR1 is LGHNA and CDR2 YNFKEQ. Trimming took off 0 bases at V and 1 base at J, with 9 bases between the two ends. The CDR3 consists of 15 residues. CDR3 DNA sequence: TGTGCCAGCAGCCAAGATGGGTGGGGGAACACTGAAGCTTTCTTT. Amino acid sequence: CASSQDGWGNTEAFF.

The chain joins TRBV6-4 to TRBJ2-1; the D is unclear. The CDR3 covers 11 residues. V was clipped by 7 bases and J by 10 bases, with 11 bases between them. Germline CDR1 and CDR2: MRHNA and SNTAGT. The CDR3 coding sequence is TGTGCCAGCACTTCGCATGGGGAGCAGTTCTTC. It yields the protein CASTSHGEQFF.

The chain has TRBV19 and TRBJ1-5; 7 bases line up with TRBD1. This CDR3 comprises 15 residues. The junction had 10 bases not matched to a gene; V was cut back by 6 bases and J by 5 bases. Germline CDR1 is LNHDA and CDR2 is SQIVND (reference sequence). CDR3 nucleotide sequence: TGTGCCAGTAGGCCATGGAGGGACAGTGATCAGCCCCAGCATTTT. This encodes CASRPWRDSDQPQHF.

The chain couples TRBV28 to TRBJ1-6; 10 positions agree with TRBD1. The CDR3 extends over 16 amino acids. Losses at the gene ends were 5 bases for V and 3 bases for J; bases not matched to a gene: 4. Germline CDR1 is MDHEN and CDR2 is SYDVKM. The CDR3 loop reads CASSRQGAGYNSPLHF. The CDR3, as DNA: TGTGCCAGCAGTCGACAGGGGGCCGGCTATAATTCACCCCTCCACTTT.

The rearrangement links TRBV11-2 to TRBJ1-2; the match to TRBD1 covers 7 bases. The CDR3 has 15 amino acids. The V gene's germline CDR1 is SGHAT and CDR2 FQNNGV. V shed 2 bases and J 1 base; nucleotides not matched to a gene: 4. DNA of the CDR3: TGTGCCAGCAGCTTAAAACAGGGGTATAACTATGGCTACACCTTC. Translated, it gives CASSLKQGYNYGYTF.

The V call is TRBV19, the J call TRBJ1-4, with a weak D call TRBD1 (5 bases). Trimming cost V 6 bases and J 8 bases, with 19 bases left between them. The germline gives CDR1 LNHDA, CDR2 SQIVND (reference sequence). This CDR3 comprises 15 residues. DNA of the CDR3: TGTGCCAGTAGCCGAACAGGCCCCGGGGCCGAAAAACTGTTTTTT. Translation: CASSRTGPGAEKLFF.

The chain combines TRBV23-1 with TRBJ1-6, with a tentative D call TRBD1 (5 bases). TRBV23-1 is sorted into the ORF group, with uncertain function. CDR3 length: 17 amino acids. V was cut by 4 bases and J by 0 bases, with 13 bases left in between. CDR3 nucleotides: TGCGCCAGCAGTCTCCGGGGGGAGAGCTCCTATAATTCACCCCTCCACTTT. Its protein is CASSLRGESSYNSPLHF.

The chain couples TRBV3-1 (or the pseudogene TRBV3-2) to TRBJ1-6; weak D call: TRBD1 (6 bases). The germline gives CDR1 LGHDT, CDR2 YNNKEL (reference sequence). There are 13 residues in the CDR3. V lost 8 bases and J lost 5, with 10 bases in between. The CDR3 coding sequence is TGTGCCAGCCGGACAGCTAATAATTCACCCCTCCACTTT. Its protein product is CASRTANNSPLHF.

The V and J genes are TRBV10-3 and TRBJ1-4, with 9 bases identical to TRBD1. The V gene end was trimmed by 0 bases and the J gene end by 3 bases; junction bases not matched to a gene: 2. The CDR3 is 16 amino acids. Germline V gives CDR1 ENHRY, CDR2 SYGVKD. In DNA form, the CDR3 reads TGTGCCATCAGTGAGTCGTGGGACAGGGCTAATGAAAAACTGTTTTTT. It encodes CAISESWDRANEKLFF.

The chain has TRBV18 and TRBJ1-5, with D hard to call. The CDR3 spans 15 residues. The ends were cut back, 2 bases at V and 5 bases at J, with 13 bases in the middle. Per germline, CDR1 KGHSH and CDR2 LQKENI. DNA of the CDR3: TGTGCCAGCTCACCAGGGAGGGAATGGTATCAGCCCCAGCATTTT. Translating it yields CASSPGREWYQPQHF. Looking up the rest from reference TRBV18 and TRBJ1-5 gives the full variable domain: NAGVMQNPRHLVRRRGQEARLRCSPMKGHSHVYWYRQLPEEGLKFMVYLQKENIIDESGMPKERFSAEFPKEGPSILRIQQVVRGDSAAYFCASSPGREWYQPQHFGDGTRLSIL.

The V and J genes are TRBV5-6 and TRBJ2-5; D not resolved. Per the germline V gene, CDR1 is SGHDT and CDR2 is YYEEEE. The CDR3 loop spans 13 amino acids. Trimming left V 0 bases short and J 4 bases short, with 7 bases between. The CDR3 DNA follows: TGTGCCAGCAGCTTGGTGTCAGCAGAGACCCAGTACTTC. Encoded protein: CASSLVSAETQYF.

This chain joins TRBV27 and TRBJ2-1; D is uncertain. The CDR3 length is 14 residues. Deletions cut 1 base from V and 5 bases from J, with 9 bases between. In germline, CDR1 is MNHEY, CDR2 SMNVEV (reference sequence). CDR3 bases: TGTGCCAGCAGTTTATGGACCCGCGACAATGAGCAGTTCTTC. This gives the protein CASSLWTRDNEQFF.